The sample holds many counts of the clone carrying this T cell receptor beta chain. Antigen unknown. TCRdb recomputed calls from the PCR reads with MiXCR, one row per CDR3 protein. The data show tens of thousands of distinct CDR3 sequences, with around 18% seen just once and about 7% held by the top ten. A CD8+CD4-CCR7+CD45RA+ gate was used to sort naive CD8 T cells. Germline V gene lookup returns CDR1 LGHNA and CDR2 YSLEER. J gave up 6 bases and V 0 bases, and 8 bases lay outside the gene matches. CDR3 length equals 16 residues. This specimen comes from a study of molecular identifiers for immune sequencing clone quantification. Points from the study as a whole: Jurkat TCR RNA that was spiked in from one cell was reportedly detectable among roughly 1 million naive cells.

Material for sequencing was naive CD8+ T cells from blood, with Jurkat cell RNA spiked in. Subset defined: FACS-sorted CD8+CD4-CCR7+CD45RA+ naive T cells. The clonotype comes from a human donor in good health. Some libraries in this study had Jurkat cell RNA spiked in. The rearrangement uses TRBV4-3 and TRBJ2-1, with TRBD2 identical over 7 bases. CDR3 region: CASSQEAGRMGNEQFF. The CDR3 nucleotides are TGCGCCAGCAGCCAAGAAGCGGGGAGGATGGGCAATGAGCAGTTCTTC.